In its sample, the clone carrying this T cell receptor (beta chain) was seen many times. The target antigen is unknown. The use of genomic DNA as template underpinned the TCR beta VDJ and CDR3 profiling. Using its own MiXCR run on the reads, TCRdb lists one record per CDR3 protein. Here the sample spans fewer than 200,000 distinct CDR3 sequences, about 44% being singletons. The data were obtained in a study of CD8+CD57+ T cells in acquired aplastic anemia. Across the study: The DNA of sorted CD4+ and CD8+ cells averaged roughly 3.2 ug.

All sequencing subjects had displayed CD8+CD57+ cell expansion on flow cytometry. Patients, without exception, had severe acquired aplastic anemia. Points from the study as a whole: Between patients and controls, around 31 CD8+ CDR3 sequences were found in common.

The material sequenced was sorted CD4+, CD8+, or CD8+CD57+ T cells (not recorded which) from PBMCs. The source of this sequence is a human donor with aplastic anemia.

CDR3 residues: CASSRLVNTGELFF. In DNA form, the CDR3 reads TGTGCCAGCAGTAGACTTGTGAACACCGGGGAGCTGTTTTTT. V is TRBV7-9 and J is TRBJ2-2; no clear D gene. The CDR3 loop spans 14 amino acids. Germline V gene data show CDR1 as SEHNR and CDR2 as FQNEAQ (reference sequence). Between the trimmed V and J ends, which lost 6 bases and 1 base, there was a span of 9 bases. The full variable domain, with the rest looked up from reference TRBV7-9 and TRBJ2-2, is DTGVSQNPRHKITKRGQNVTFRCDPISEHNRLYWYRQTLGQGPEFLTYFQNEAQLEKSRLLSDRFSAERPKGSFSTLEIQRTEQGDSAMYLCASSRLVNTGELFFGEGSRLTVL.